What follows are 18 T cell receptor beta chains derived from one specimen sequenced in a study of CD4 T cells in relation to SARS-CoV-2 and coronaviruses. Unexposed donor CD4+ T cells date from about 2011-2018, before the COVID-19 pandemic. CD4+ T cells were isolated from the cells after about ten days of culture. The table came from immunoSEQ multiplex PCR; TCRdb's copy has only in-frame clones and leaves some out. Altogether about 21,000 clones are present, about 80% being singletons, with the ten largest covering roughly 12%. No cognate antigen is known for these TCRs. The sample comprised CD4+ T cells from PBMCs, cultured in vitro. Receptors were obtained from a human donor in good health.

The gene calls are TRBV5-1 and TRBJ1-1, with 7 bases fitting TRBD1. CDR1 and CDR2 (germline): SGHRS, YFSETQ. The trim removed 0 bases at V and 5 bases at J, leaving 7 bases unmatched. The CDR3 spans 15 residues. The DNA for the CDR3 is TGCGCCAGCAGCTTGGAGTACAGGGGAGGTACTGAAGCTTTCTTT. The encoded protein is CASSLEYRGGTEAFF. The full variable domain, rest sourced from reference TRBV5-1 and TRBJ1-1, is KAGVTQTPRYLIKTRGQQVTLSCSPISGHRSVSWYQQTPGQGLQFLFEYFSETQRNKGNFPGRFSGRQFSNSRSEMNVSTLELGDSALYLCASSLEYRGGTEAFFGQGTRLTVV.

This clone showed up just once. V gene TRBV20-1 combines with J gene TRBJ1-2; D gene unclear. Per the germline V gene, CDR1 is DFQATT and CDR2 is SNEGSKA (reference sequence). The CDR3 spans 11 residues. V lost 1 base to trimming and J lost 8 bases, with 8 bases between them. The CDR3, as DNA: TGCAGTGCTAGAGGGGTCGCCGGCTACACCTTC. The encoded protein is CSARGVAGYTF.

J is TRBJ1-2 and V is TRBV6-2 or TRBV6-3, with TRBD1 as a possible D gene (5 bases). Germline CDR1 reads MNHEY; CDR2 reads SVGEGT. The CDR3 runs to 15 residues. The V and J ends lost 2 bases and 0 bases respectively, with 10 bases between them. This CDR3 reads CASSYEGIANYGYTF. CDR3 nucleotide sequence: TGTGCCAGCAGTTACGAGGGGATTGCTAACTATGGCTACACCTTC.

The gene calls are TRBV7-2 and TRBJ2-3; D is unresolved. Germline CDR1 SGHTA, CDR2 FQGNSA. There are 13 residues in the CDR3. V was clipped by 5 bases and J by 1 base, with 7 bases between them. DNA for the CDR3: TGTGCCAGCAGCCCGGCGGGCACAGATACGCAGTATTTT. The encoded protein is CASSPAGTDTQYF.

In this sample, this clone turned up a few times. V gene TRBV4-1 combines with J gene TRBJ1-5, with D uncertain. CDR1 is MGHRA and CDR2 is YSYEKL in the germline V gene. This CDR3 has 13 residues. Trimming left V 8 bases short and J 5 bases short, with 13 bases between. CDR3 in amino acids: CASSPDGDQPQHF. CDR3 nucleotide sequence: TGCGCCAGCTCCCCGGACGGGGATCAGCCCCAGCATTTT.

This clone was observed a few times. V is TRBV6-5 and J is TRBJ1-4; TRBD1 is a possible D gene (5 bases). Trimming cost V 6 bases and J 5 bases, with 13 bases left between them. CDR1 is MNHEY, CDR2 SVGAGI, per germline. There are 14 residues in the CDR3. As DNA, the CDR3 is TGTGCCAGCAGCCCCAATGGGGCGAATGAAAAACTGTTTTTT. Residues: CASSPNGANEKLFF.

The chain recombines TRBV28 with TRBJ1-1; TRBD1 aligns across 9 bases. This CDR3 is built from 13 residues. V gave up 8 bases and J gave up 11 bases; unmatched junction bases: 12. The V gene's germline CDR1 is MDHEN and CDR2 SYDVKM. CDR3 protein: CASHRGPTIDAFF. DNA for the CDR3: TGTGCCAGCCACAGGGGGCCCACTATCGATGCTTTCTTT.

The chain couples TRBV28 to TRBJ1-4; D remains ambiguous. V was shortened by 6 bases and J by 7 bases, with 12 bases between the two germline ends. Germline assignment: CDR1 MDHEN and CDR2 SYDVKM. This CDR3 comprises 13 residues. CDR3 loop: CASSRKMGEKLFF. In nucleotides, the CDR3 is TGTGCCAGCAGCCGCAAAATGGGTGAAAAACTGTTTTTT.

The chain has TRBV27 and TRBJ1-2; 11 bases agree with TRBD1. The CDR3 is made up of 13 amino acids. The trim removed 5 bases at V and 13 bases at J, leaving 9 bases unmatched. Germline CDR1 MNHEY, CDR2 SMNVEV (reference sequence). CDR3: CASSTERDRGATF. Here the CDR3 DNA reads TGTGCCAGCAGTACAGAACGGGACAGGGGGGCCACCTTC.

The chain joins TRBV15 to TRBJ2-3, with 14 nucleotides matching TRBD2. Unmatched junction bases numbered 7, after V lost 2 bases and J lost 0 bases. Germline V CDR1 and CDR2: LNHNV, YYDKDF (reference sequence). This CDR3 is 19 amino acids long. DNA for the CDR3: TGTGCCACCAGCAGACAGGGGACTAGCGGGAGTTGGAGCACAGATACGCAGTATTTT. It is translated as CATSRQGTSGSWSTDTQYF.

The chain is built from TRBV5-1 and TRBJ2-5; D not certain. The length of the CDR3 is 15 residues. CDR1 is SGHRS, CDR2 YFSETQ, per germline. V lost 4 bases and J lost 0, with 13 bases in between. CDR3 protein: CASSLSDGNQETQYF. The DNA for the CDR3 is TGCGCCAGCAGCCTCTCGGACGGAAACCAAGAGACCCAGTACTTC. Drawing the rest from reference TRBV5-1 and TRBJ2-5, the complete variable domain is KAGVTQTPRYLIKTRGQQVTLSCSPISGHRSVSWYQQTPGQGLQFLFEYFSETQRNKGNFPGRFSGRQFSNSRSEMNVSTLELGDSALYLCASSLSDGNQETQYFGPGTRLLVL.

J is TRBJ2-1 and V is TRBV3-1 (or the pseudogene TRBV3-2), with 13 positions matching TRBD2. Germline CDR1 LGHDT, CDR2 YNNKEL (reference sequence). There are 17 residues in the CDR3. V shed 3 bases and J 8 bases; nucleotides not matched to a gene: 10. The CDR3: CASSHGGTSGRAHEQFF. DNA of the CDR3: TGTGCCAGCAGCCACGGCGGAACTAGCGGGAGGGCCCATGAGCAGTTCTTC.

CDR3: CASSPRGQGSGNTEAFF. As DNA, the CDR3 is TGCGCCAGCAGCCCAAGGGGACAGGGTTCTGGGAACACTGAAGCTTTCTTT. V and J are TRBV5-1 and TRBJ1-1; 9 bases fit TRBD1. This CDR3 spans 17 amino acids. The J segment lost 1 base and the V segment lost 4 bases, leaving 11 bases of the junction unmatched. CDR1 is SGHRS and CDR2 is YFSETQ in the germline V gene.

The chain links TRBV18 to TRBJ1-1; no reliable D call. CDR3 length equals 14 residues. The V end lost 0 bases, the J end lost 0 bases, and 5 bases lay between the germline ends. CDR1 and CDR2 (germline): KGHSH, LQKENI. CDR3 residues: CASSPPGLNTEAFF. For the CDR3, the DNA is TGTGCCAGCTCACCACCAGGGCTGAACACTGAAGCTTTCTTT. Combining the CDR3 with reference TRBV18 and TRBJ1-1 gives the whole variable domain NAGVMQNPRHLVRRRGQEARLRCSPMKGHSHVYWYRQLPEEGLKFMVYLQKENIIDESGMPKERFSAEFPKEGPSILRIQQVVRGDSAAYFCASSPPGLNTEAFFGQGTRLTVV.

Here the CDR3 reads CASSQVAGDAKHPTTGELFF. Written as DNA, the CDR3 is TGCGCCAGCAGCCAAGTTGCGGGGGACGCCAAACACCCGACCACCGGGGAGCTGTTTTTT. The J gene is TRBJ2-2, the V gene TRBV4-1; 7 nucleotides line up with TRBD2. V was pared by 1 base and J by 4 bases, with 18 bases of the junction left unmatched. Germline CDR1 and CDR2: MGHRA and YSYEKL. The CDR3 contains 20 residues.

This chain joins TRBV24-1 and TRBJ2-3, with TRBD2 identical over 12 bases. Germline assignment: CDR1 KGHDR and CDR2 SFDVKD. The CDR3 is 19 residues long. V shed 3 bases, J shed 5 bases, and the junction held 14 bases outside the gene matches. The CDR3 sequence is CATSDPDPSSGRALDTQYF. CDR3 DNA sequence: TGTGCCACCAGTGATCCCGATCCTTCTAGCGGGAGGGCTTTAGATACGCAGTATTTT.

The V call is TRBV25-1, the J call TRBJ1-4, with TRBD1 matching 9 bases. The CDR3 has 16 residues. Germline CDR1 and CDR2: MGHDK and SYGVNS. Losses at the gene ends were 4 bases for V and 6 bases for J; bases not matched to a gene: 9. The CDR3 coding sequence is TGTGCCAGCAGTGGAACCACACAGGGGGCTTATGAAAAACTGTTTTTT. The encoded protein is CASSGTTQGAYEKLFF.

This clone appeared once. The chain uses TRBV5-1 and TRBJ2-7; 10 nucleotides agree with TRBD2. V gave up 2 bases and J gave up 0 bases; unmatched junction bases: 2. This CDR3 has 15 amino acids. Germline lookup yields CDR1 SGHRS and CDR2 YFSETQ. As DNA, the CDR3 is TGCGCCAGCAGCTTACTAGCGGGAAGCTCCTACGAGCAGTACTTC. Translation: CASSLLAGSSYEQYF.